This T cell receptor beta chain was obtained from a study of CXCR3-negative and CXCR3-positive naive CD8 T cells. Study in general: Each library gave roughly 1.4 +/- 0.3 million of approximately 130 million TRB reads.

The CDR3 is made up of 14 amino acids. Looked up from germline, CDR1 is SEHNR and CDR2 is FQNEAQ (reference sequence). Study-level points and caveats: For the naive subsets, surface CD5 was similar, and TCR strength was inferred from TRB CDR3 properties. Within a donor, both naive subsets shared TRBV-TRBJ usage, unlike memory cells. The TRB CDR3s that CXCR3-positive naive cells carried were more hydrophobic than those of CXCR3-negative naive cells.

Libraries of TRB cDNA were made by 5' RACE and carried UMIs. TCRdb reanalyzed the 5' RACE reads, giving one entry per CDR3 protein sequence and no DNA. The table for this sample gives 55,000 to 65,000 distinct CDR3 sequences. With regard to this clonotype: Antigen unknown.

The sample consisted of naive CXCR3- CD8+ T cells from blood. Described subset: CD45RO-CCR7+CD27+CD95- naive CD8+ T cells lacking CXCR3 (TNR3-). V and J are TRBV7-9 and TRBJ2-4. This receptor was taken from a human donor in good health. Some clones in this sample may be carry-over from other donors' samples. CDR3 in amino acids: CASSLVGRENIQYF.